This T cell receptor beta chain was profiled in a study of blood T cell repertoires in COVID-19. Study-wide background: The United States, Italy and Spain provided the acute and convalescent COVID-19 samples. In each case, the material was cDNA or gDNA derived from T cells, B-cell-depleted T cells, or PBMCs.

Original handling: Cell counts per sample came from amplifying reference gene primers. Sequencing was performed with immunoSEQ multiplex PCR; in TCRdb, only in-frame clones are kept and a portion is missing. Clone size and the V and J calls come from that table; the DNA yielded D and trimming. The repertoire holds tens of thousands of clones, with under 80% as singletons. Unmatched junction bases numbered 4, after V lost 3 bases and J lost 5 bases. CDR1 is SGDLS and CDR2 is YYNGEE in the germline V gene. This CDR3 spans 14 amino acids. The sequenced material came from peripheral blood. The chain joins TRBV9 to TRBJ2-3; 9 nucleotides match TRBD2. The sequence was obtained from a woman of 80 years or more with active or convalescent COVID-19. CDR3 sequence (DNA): TGTGCCAGCAGCGCCGGACTAGCGAAAGATACGCAGTATTTT. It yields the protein CASSAGLAKDTQYF.